What follows is one TCR beta chain and its context. Profiled with immunoSEQ multiplex PCR; TCRdb holds only in-frame clones, not every one. The table has about 61,000 clones, more than 95% seen once; the top ten hold around 0.19%. This sample was included in a study of technical replicates of blood from a few donors. This CDR3 has 17 amino acids. Trimming removed 4 bases from V and 1 base from J; junction bases left unmatched: 13. Germline values: CDR1 SGHRS, CDR2 YFSETQ. This chain connects TRBV5-1 to TRBJ1-1; 7 bases are shared with TRBD1. Sequenced material: T cells isolated from PBMCs. This clonotype originated in a human donor in good health. The CDR3 DNA follows: TGCGCCAGCAGCCCGACCTCAGGGGGAACTAGGAACACTGAAGCTTTCTTT. Its translation: CASSPTSGGTRNTEAFF.